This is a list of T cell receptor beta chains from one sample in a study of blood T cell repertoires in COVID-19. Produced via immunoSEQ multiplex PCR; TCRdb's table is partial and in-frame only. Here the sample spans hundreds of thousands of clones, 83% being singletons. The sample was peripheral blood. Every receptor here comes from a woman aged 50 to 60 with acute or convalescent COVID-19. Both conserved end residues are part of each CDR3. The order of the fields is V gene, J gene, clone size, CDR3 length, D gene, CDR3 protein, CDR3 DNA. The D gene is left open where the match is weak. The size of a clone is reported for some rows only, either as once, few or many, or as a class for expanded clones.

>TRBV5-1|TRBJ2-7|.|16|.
CASRQEPGFAYYEQYF
TGCGCCAGCAGGCAAGAGCCGGGGTTTGCTTACTACGAGCAGTACTTC
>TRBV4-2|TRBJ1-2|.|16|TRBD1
CASSQVGTGSGIGYTF
TGTGCCAGCAGCCAAGTCGGGACAGGGTCTGGGATTGGCTACACCTTC
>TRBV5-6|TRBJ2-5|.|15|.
CASSFGDEVGETQYF
TGTGCCAGCAGCTTTGGTGACGAGGTTGGGGAGACCCAGTACTTC
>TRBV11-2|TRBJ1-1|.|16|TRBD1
CASSLRRQGTNTEAFF
TGTGCCAGCAGCTTAAGGAGACAGGGGACGAACACTGAAGCTTTCTTT
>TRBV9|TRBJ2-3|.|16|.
CASSVEDSLILPTQYF
TGTGCCAGCAGCGTAGAGGACAGCCTTATACTTCCTACGCAGTATTTT
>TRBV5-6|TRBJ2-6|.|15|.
CASSFRYSGANVLTF
TGTGCCAGCAGCTTTCGGTACTCTGGGGCCAACGTCCTGACTTTC
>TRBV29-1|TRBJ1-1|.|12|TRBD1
CSATGAYTEAFF
TGCAGCGCTACAGGGGCCTACACTGAAGCTTTCTTT
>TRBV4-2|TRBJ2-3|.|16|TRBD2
CASSQGTSGVTDTQYF
TGTGCCAGCAGCCAAGGGACTAGCGGAGTCACAGATACGCAGTATTTT
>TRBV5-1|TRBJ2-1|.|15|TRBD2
CASSLVAGGTREQFF
TGCGCCAGCAGCTTGGTAGCGGGAGGAACCCGTGAGCAGTTCTTC
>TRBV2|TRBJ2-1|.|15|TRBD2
CASFLREVSYNEQFF
TGTGCCAGCTTCTTACGGGAGGTCTCCTACAATGAGCAGTTCTTC
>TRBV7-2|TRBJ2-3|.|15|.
CASSSRQLLTDTQYF
TGTGCCAGCAGCTCGCGACAGCTACTCACAGATACGCAGTATTTT
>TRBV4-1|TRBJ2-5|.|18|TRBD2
CASSRGLTSGRPQETQYF
TGCGCCAGCAGCCGGGGTCTGACTAGCGGGAGGCCTCAAGAGACCCAGTACTTC
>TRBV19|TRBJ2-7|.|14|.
CASSRLATSYEQYF
TGTGCCAGTAGCCGTCTAGCGACCTCCTACGAGCAGTACTTC
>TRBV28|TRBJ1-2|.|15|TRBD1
CASSTGGGSVYGYTF
TGTGCCAGCAGCACAGGGGGCGGTTCGGTCTATGGCTACACCTTC
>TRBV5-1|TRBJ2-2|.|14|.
CASSWGPLPGELFF
TGCGCCAGCAGTTGGGGGCCCCTACCCGGGGAGCTGTTTTTT
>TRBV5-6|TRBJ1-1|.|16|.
CASSLDSLFMNTEAFF
TGTGCCAGCAGCTTAGACTCCCTTTTCATGAACACTGAAGCTTTCTTT
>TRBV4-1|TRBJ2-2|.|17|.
CASSQGRRGVSTGELFF
TGCGCCAGCAGCCAAGGTCGCAGGGGGGTCAGCACCGGGGAGCTGTTTTTT
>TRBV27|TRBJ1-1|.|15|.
CASSFIGLMNTEAFF
TGTGCCAGCAGTTTCATCGGACTCATGAACACTGAAGCTTTCTTT
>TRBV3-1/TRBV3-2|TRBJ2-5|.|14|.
CASSQESGKETQYF
TGTGCCAGCAGCCAAGAGTCAGGGAAAGAGACCCAGTACTTC
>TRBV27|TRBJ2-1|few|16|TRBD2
CASSRTGTSGEYEQFF
TGTGCCAGCAGTCGAACCGGGACTAGCGGAGAGTATGAGCAGTTCTTC
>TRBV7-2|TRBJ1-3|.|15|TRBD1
CASSLEQGARNTIYF
TGTGCCAGCAGCTTAGAGCAGGGGGCGCGAAACACCATATATTTT
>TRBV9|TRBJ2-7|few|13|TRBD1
CASSVGQGREQYF
TGTGCCAGCAGCGTAGGACAGGGGCGCGAGCAGTACTTC
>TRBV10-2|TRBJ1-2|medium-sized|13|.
CATYHQVNYGYTF
TGCGCCACCTATCATCAGGTTAACTATGGCTACACCTTC
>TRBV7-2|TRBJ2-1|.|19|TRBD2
CASSLAPPLAGGTYNEQFF
TGTGCCAGCAGCTTAGCACCTCCACTAGCGGGAGGAACCTACAATGAGCAGTTCTTC
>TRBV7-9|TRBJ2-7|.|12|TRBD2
CASSLGGGRQYF
TGTGCCAGCAGCTTAGGGGGGGGACGCCAGTACTTC
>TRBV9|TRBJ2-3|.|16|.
CASSVEPAVSTDTQYF
TGTGCCAGCAGCGTAGAGCCAGCGGTTAGCACAGATACGCAGTATTTT
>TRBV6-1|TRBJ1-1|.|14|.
CASSDKRMNTEAFF
TGTGCCAGCAGTGACAAGAGGATGAACACTGAAGCTTTCTTT
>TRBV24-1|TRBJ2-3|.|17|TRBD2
CATSDASGRARPDTQYF
TGTGCCACCAGTGATGCTAGCGGGAGGGCACGCCCAGATACGCAGTATTTT
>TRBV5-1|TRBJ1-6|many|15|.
CASSLDLGLNSPLHF
TGCGCCAGCAGCTTGGATCTGGGACTTAATTCACCCCTCCACTTT
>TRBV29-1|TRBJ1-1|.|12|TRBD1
CSVRQGLGEAFF
TGCAGCGTACGACAGGGCTTGGGTGAAGCTTTCTTT
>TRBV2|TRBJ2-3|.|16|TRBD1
CASSPGQGGGADTQYF
TGTGCCAGCAGTCCAGGACAGGGGGGAGGGGCAGATACGCAGTATTTT
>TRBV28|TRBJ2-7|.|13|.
CASRMGSSYEQYF
TGTGCCAGCAGAATGGGGAGCTCCTACGAGCAGTACTTC
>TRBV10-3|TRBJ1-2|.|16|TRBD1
CAIGENPQGMYYGYTF
TGTGCCATCGGTGAGAACCCACAGGGGATGTACTATGGCTACACCTTC
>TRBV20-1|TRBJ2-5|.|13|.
CSASLTGQETQYF
TGCAGTGCTAGTCTGACAGGTCAAGAGACCCAGTACTTC
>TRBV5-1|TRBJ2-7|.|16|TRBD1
CASSLAFQQGAKKQYF
TGCGCCAGCAGCTTGGCGTTCCAACAGGGGGCGAAAAAGCAGTACTTC
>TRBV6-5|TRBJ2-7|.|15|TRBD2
CASSYAGLAVYEQYF
TGTGCCAGCAGTTATGCGGGACTAGCGGTATACGAGCAGTACTTC
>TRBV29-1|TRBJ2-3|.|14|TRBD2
CSVWTSGRGDTQYF
TGCAGCGTTTGGACTAGCGGGAGAGGAGATACGCAGTATTTT
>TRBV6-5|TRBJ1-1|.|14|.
CASSMTGANTEAFF
TGTGCCAGCAGTATGACAGGAGCCAACACTGAAGCTTTCTTT
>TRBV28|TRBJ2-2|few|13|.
CASSSTTRGELFF
TGTGCCAGCAGTTCCACGACTCGGGGGGAGCTGTTTTTT
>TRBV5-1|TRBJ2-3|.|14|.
CASRSRSSDVSQYF
TGCGCCAGCAGGTCGAGGTCCTCAGACGTTTCGCAGTATTTT
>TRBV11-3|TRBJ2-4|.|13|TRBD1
CASSSGTGSIQYF
TGTGCCAGCAGCTCCGGGACAGGGTCCATTCAGTACTTC
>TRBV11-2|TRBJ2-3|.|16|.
CASSLGLAHSTDTQYF
TGTGCCAGCAGCTTAGGCCTAGCTCATAGCACAGATACGCAGTATTTT
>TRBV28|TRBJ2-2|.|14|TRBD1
CASSLTGSTGELFF
TGTGCCAGCAGCCTGACAGGGAGCACCGGGGAGCTGTTTTTT
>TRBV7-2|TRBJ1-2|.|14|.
CASSTIQGSYGYTF
TGTGCCAGCAGCACCATCCAGGGGAGCTATGGCTACACCTTC
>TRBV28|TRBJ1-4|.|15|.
CASSSPGTINEKLFF
TGTGCCAGCAGTTCCCCCGGGACTATTAATGAAAAACTGTTTTTT
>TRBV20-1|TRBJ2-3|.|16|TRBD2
CSASGLAGGSTDTQYF
TGCAGTGCTAGTGGTCTAGCGGGAGGGAGCACAGATACGCAGTATTTT
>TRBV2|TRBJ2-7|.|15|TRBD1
CASSEVRDRAYEQYF
TGTGCCAGCAGTGAGGTCCGGGACAGGGCCTACGAGCAGTACTTC
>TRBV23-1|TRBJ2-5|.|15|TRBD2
CASSQVAGLKETQYF
TGCGCCAGCAGTCAGGTAGCGGGATTAAAAGAGACCCAGTACTTC
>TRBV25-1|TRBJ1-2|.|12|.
CASRNEVYGYTF
TGTGCCAGCAGGAACGAGGTCTATGGCTACACCTTC
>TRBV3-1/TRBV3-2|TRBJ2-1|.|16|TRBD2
CASSQRGSTSYNEQFF
TGTGCCAGCAGCCAACGCGGGAGTACCTCCTACAATGAGCAGTTCTTC
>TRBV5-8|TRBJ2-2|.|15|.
CASSPPQGNTGELFF
TGTGCCAGCAGCCCCCCTCAGGGGAACACCGGGGAGCTGTTTTTT
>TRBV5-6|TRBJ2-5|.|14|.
CASSWGTPGETQYF
TGTGCCAGCAGCTGGGGGACACCTGGGGAGACCCAGTACTTC
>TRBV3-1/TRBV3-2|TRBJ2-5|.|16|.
CASSPEPVRGGETQYF
TGTGCCAGCAGCCCGGAACCCGTCAGGGGAGGGGAGACCCAGTACTTC
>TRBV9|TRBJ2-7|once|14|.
CASSAGGQAYEQYF
TGTGCCAGCAGCGCCGGGGGGCAGGCCTACGAGCAGTACTTC
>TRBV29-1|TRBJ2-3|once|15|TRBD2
CSVEDWLAGLGTQYF
TGCAGCGTTGAAGATTGGCTAGCGGGATTAGGTACGCAGTATTTT
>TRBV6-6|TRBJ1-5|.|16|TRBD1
CASRRRGTDSNQPQHF
TGTGCCAGCAGACGCCGTGGGACAGATAGCAATCAGCCCCAGCATTTT